Here is one T cell receptor beta chain with its context. The antigen is undetermined. The data were taken from a study of T cell repertoires in cytomegalovirus infection. Background on the study: Public TCR beta signatures were indicative of both CMV infection and a matching HLA type. General study findings and limits: The study found HLA-C-restricted CMV-specific TCR beta clonotypes dominating the ex vivo response.

Germline V gives CDR1 SNHLY, CDR2 FYNNEI. This CDR3 is 12 amino acids long. Trimming pared 5 bases from V and 6 bases from J, leaving 9 bases between. In TCRdb, the reads were re-called with MiXCR into one record per CDR3 protein. The table shows 200,000 to 300,000 distinct CDR3 sequences, with roughly 13% occurring only once. The chain links TRBV2 to TRBJ2-3, with unresolved D. This receptor was obtained from a human donor in good health (CMV status not recorded). Some clones in this sample may be carry-over from other donors' samples. Specimen: PBMCs. The chain's CDR3 is CASSPVSDTQYF. CDR3 DNA sequence: TGTGCCAGCAGTCCAGTCAGTGATACGCAGTATTTT.